Detailed here is one TCR beta chain. Its specificity is unknown. Researchers partitioned CD4+ cells into CD45RA+ naive and CD45RA-negative memory subsets. The authors distributed each subset's genomic DNA evenly over several immunoSEQ plates. Source study methods: For the immunoSEQ data, sequences were junction-only without quality scores, so filtering differed. Clones were sequenced by immunoSEQ multiplex PCR, and TCRdb holds only the in-frame ones, with some missing. That table furnishes V, J and clone size, whereas the DNA furnished D and trimming. Seen here are 2,500,000 or so clones, roughly 92% observed once, and the top ten hold 0.37%. This sample stems from a study of shared clonotypes between healthy human individuals. Points from the study as a whole: Relative to their counterparts shared across all four donors, non-shared clonotypes exhibited diminished generation probabilities.

This CDR3 spans 15 amino acids. Germline CDR1 and CDR2: MNHEY and SMNVEV (reference sequence). With 2 bases removed from V and 4 bases from J, the gap between germline ends came to 14 bases. The clonotype comes from a man between 18 and 35 years old in good health. Some clones in this sample may be carry-over from other donors' samples. The chain recombines TRBV27 with TRBJ1-2; no definite D call. Sequencing input: naive CD4+ T cells from PBMCs. Subset defined: CD45RA+ positively selected. The CDR3 loop reads CASSLGRADVYGYTF. The CDR3 DNA reads as TGTGCCAGCAGTTTAGGGAGGGCAGACGTCTATGGCTACACCTTC.